This TCR beta chain originates from a study of human T cells and chemical hapten exposure. The sample holds many counts of this clonotype. The germline V gene encodes CDR1 MDHEN and CDR2 SYDVKM. V shed 5 bases, J shed 2 bases, and the junction held 3 bases outside the gene matches. This CDR3 contains 14 residues. TCRdb reanalysed the RACE reads using MiXCR and keeps one entry per CDR3 protein. The profile covers around 360,000 distinct CDR3 sequences, with over 6% appearing a single time and around 5.6% taken by the ten largest. Sample time point: patch test 2, 6 weeks after DPC sensitization. Treatment specified: therapeutic diphenylcyclopropenone sensitization with weekly scalp DPC.

The source was whole blood, collected in connection with sensitization to the hapten diphenylcyclopropenone (DPC). The V gene is TRBV28, the J gene TRBJ2-3; 8 bases line up with TRBD2. The clonotype was recovered from a woman aged 18-30 years with alopecia areata. Some clones in this sample may be carry-over from other donors' samples. In DNA form, the CDR3 reads TGTGCCAGCAGTACCGGGGGGGCCACAGATACGCAGTATTTT. This encodes CASSTGGATDTQYF. Drawing the rest from reference TRBV28 and TRBJ2-3, the complete variable domain is DVKVTQSSRYLVKRTGEKVFLECVQDMDHENMFWYRQDPGLGLRLIYFSYDVKMKEKGDIPEGYSVSREKKERFSLILESASTNQTSMYLCASSTGGATDTQYFGPGTRLTVL.